This T cell receptor (beta chain) was profiled in a study of long-term antiretroviral therapy in people with HIV. Whole-study findings and limits: The study found narrower CDR3 length ranges in HIV repertoires than in controls. ART-treated samples gained diversity yet remained below transplant donor controls.

Every specimen held between roughly 0.85-10 million cryopreserved PBMC. These were thawed and washed before DNA extraction. This was the immunoSEQ v3.0 assay at survey level. Sequencing had a target that covered about 40,000-50,000 T-cell genomes per sample. Profiling relied on immunoSEQ multiplex PCR, and the TCRdb table lists in-frame clones only, not all of them. The table has 30,000 to 40,000 clones, about four fifths seen once. This CDR3 region has 13 residues. The germline V and J ends were trimmed by 0 bases and 2 bases, with 5 bases remaining between them. Germline assignment: CDR1 SGHKS and CDR2 YYEKEE (reference sequence). Of note for this clone: The antigen is not known.

The V and J genes are TRBV5-5 and TRBJ2-5; tentative D call: TRBD1 (5 bases). Sequences were derived from unsorted PBMCs, sampled 0.6 years after starting antiretroviral therapy. This clonotype was obtained from a man aged 18 to 30 with HIV. CDR3 loop: CASSLGQQETQYF. The CDR3 region has the DNA TGTGCCAGCAGCTTGGGACAGCAAGAGACCCAGTACTTC.